The present TCR beta chain was sequenced within a study of coeliac disease. Study in general: Coeliac patients had newly diagnosed active disease, refractory type I disease, or gluten-free diet control. Refractory type I patients had no gluten-free diet response for over 12 months. Overall study results and limits: Active celiac intraepithelial and lamina propria samples had lower TRB and TRG clonality than control samples.

The CDR3 length is 14 residues. From germline, CDR1 is MNHNY and CDR2 SVGAGI (reference sequence). Assay: immunoSEQ multiplex PCR; the TCRdb copy retains only in-frame clones and omits some. This sample yields 6,800 or so clones, of which about 73% are seen a single time; approximately 6% belongs to the top ten. A note on this clone: Its antigen is not identified.

This clonotype was sampled from a young man with celiac disease. The chain recombines TRBV6-6 with TRBJ2-5, with D possibly being TRBD1 (6 bases). The last part of the DNA fits TRBJ2-7 better; the J call may be wrong. Sequences were obtained from lamina propria lymphocytes from the gut. The DNA for the CDR3 is TGTGCCAGCAGTATTGACGGGACATCTGACGAGCAGTACTTC. It translates to CASSIDGTSDEQYF.